The 29 T cell receptor beta chains given below trace back to one sample, sequenced in a study of blood T cells in healthy people across ages. Combining a sample-barcoded 5' primer with a J-beta primer mix, a second PCR ran for about 6 to 12 cycles. One entry per CDR3 protein results from TCRdb running MiXCR on the 5' RACE reads. The table has around 1.1 million distinct CDR3 sequences, 35% to 45% seen once. Input material: blood. The receptor source for this set is a man aged 18 to 30 in good health.

Here the CDR3 reads CSVEDFVWGQFF. CDR3 coding DNA: TGCAGCGTTGAAGACTTCGTATGGGGACAGTTCTTC. This chain links TRBV29-1 with TRBJ2-1; D gene unclear. The V gene lost 0 bases and the J gene lost 13 bases, with 13 bases spanning the gap. Germline lookup yields CDR1 SQVTM and CDR2 ANQGSEA. This CDR3 is built from 12 residues.

The chain employs TRBV12-3 or TRBV12-4 and TRBJ2-3; 9 bases line up with TRBD1. This CDR3 has 19 amino acids. J gave up 2 bases and V 5 bases, and 17 bases lay outside the gene matches. Here the CDR3 reads CASSPRPGEQGAPTDTQYF. In nucleotides, the CDR3 is TGTGCCAGCAGTCCAAGACCGGGGGAACAGGGGGCTCCCACAGATACGCAGTATTTT.

Concerning this clonotype: One end of the junction fails to match germline, which may point to a read error. The chain has TRBV7-9 and TRBJ1-2; 7 nucleotides align to TRBD1. CDR3 length: 15 residues. Germline CDR1 is SEHNR and CDR2 is FQNEAQ (reference sequence). The CDR3 sequence: CATSSDQGTAYGYTF. CDR3 sequence (DNA): TGTGCCACCAGCTCCGACCAGGGGACAGCTTATGGCTACACCTTC. The whole variable domain, remainder taken from reference TRBV7-9 and TRBJ1-2, is DTGVSQNPRHKITKRGQNVTFRCDPISEHNRLYWYRQTLGQGPEFLTYFQNEAQLEKSRLLSDRFSAERPKGSFSTLEIQRTEQGDSAMYLCATSSDQGTAYGYTFGSGTRLTVV.

V and J are TRBV20-1 and TRBJ1-5; D gene unclear. The CDR3 has 14 residues. CDR1 and CDR2 (germline): DFQATT, SNEGSKA (reference sequence). The ends were cut back, 0 bases at V and 3 bases at J, with 9 bases in the middle. The CDR3 DNA reads as TGCAGTGCTAGAGAGTCGGCGTTCAATCAGCCCCAGCATTTT. Translating gives CSARESAFNQPQHF.

This clonotype was found a few times. The chain uses TRBV27 and TRBJ2-3; D remains unclear. The CDR3 runs to 11 residues. Germline loops: CDR1 MNHEY, CDR2 SMNVEV (reference sequence). The V and J ends lost 7 bases and 3 bases respectively, with 5 bases between them. DNA of the CDR3: TGTGCCAGCATGGGGACAGATACGCAGTATTTT. It encodes CASMGTDTQYF.

There are a few counts of this clonotype. This rearrangement joins TRBV2 to TRBJ2-7; D is uncertain. The CDR3 sequence is 14 residues long. Between the trimmed V and J ends, which lost 3 bases and 0 bases, there was a span of 9 bases. Germline V gene lookup returns CDR1 SNHLY and CDR2 FYNNEI. As DNA, the CDR3 is TGTGCCAGCAGTGATACGATAAGCTCCTACGAGCAGTACTTC. Translation: CASSDTISSYEQYF.

The chain has TRBV15 and TRBJ2-5; 12 nucleotides match TRBD2. This CDR3 contains 15 residues. V dropped 2 bases and J dropped 3; count of bases not matched to a gene: 1. CDR1 is LNHNV and CDR2 is YYDKDF in the germline V gene (reference sequence). This CDR3 reads CATSRRLAGEETQYF. Here the CDR3 DNA reads TGTGCCACCAGCAGACGACTAGCGGGGGAAGAGACCCAGTACTTC.

To note about this clonotype: Given a much more abundant clone one base away, this may be a read error. The gene calls are TRBV12-3 or TRBV12-4 and TRBJ2-4; no clear D. The CDR3 is 13 residues long. The CDR3 region is CASTGPGKNIRYF. CDR3 in DNA: TGTGCCAGCACAGGTCCTGGCAAAAACATTCGGTACTTC.

The chain couples TRBV12-3 or TRBV12-4 to TRBJ1-2; D gene uncertain. The ends were cut back, 5 bases at V and 4 bases at J, with 5 bases in the middle. The CDR3 sequence is 11 residues long. Written as DNA, the CDR3 is TGTGCCAGCAGTGGAACCTATGGCTACACCTTC. Translated, it gives CASSGTYGYTF.

This sequence joins TRBV4-3 and TRBJ2-5, with D uncertain. With 4 bases removed from V and 5 bases from J, the gap between germline ends came to 11 bases. The CDR3 runs 13 residues. Germline values: CDR1 LGHNA, CDR2 YSLEER. CDR3 sequence: CASSPALWETQYF. CDR3 coding DNA: TGCGCCAGCAGCCCAGCACTGTGGGAGACCCAGTACTTC.

The chain joins TRBV5-1 to TRBJ2-2; D remains ambiguous. In germline, CDR1 is SGHRS, CDR2 YFSETQ. The CDR3 spans 13 residues. The V gene lost 4 bases and the J gene lost 0 bases, with 4 bases spanning the gap. The CDR3 spells CASSKANTGELFF. The DNA for the CDR3 is TGCGCCAGCAGCAAAGCGAACACCGGGGAGCTGTTTTTT. Drawing the rest from reference TRBV5-1 and TRBJ2-2, the complete variable domain is KAGVTQTPRYLIKTRGQQVTLSCSPISGHRSVSWYQQTPGQGLQFLFEYFSETQRNKGNFPGRFSGRQFSNSRSEMNVSTLELGDSALYLCASSKANTGELFFGEGSRLTVL.

J is TRBJ2-5 and V is TRBV6-2 or TRBV6-3; D possibly matches TRBD1 or TRBD2 (6 bases each). Trimming took 6 bases from V and 3 from J, leaving 14 bases between them. Germline values: CDR1 MNHEY, CDR2 SVGEGT. This CDR3 has 14 amino acids. The CDR3 here is CASSRGGREETQYF. The CDR3, as DNA: TGTGCCAGCAGCCGAGGGGGGCGTGAAGAGACCCAGTACTTC.

This clonotype occurred a few times. The CDR3 bases are TGTGCCATCAGTGAGGGACTAGCGGGGGGGCAAGAGACCCAGTACTTC. Translation gives CAISEGLAGGQETQYF. The chain recombines TRBV10-3 with TRBJ2-5, with 15 bases aligning to TRBD2. V shed 2 bases and J 2 bases; nucleotides not matched to a gene: 0. Germline CDR1 is ENHRY and CDR2 is SYGVKD. The CDR3 totals 16 residues.

This clonotype was seen a handful of times. This chain uses TRBV20-1 with TRBJ1-5, with 9 bases lining up with TRBD1. Looked up from germline, CDR1 is DFQATT and CDR2 is SNEGSKA (reference sequence). This CDR3 has 17 amino acids. Unmatched junction bases numbered 16, after V lost 6 bases and J lost 4 bases. The CDR3 coding sequence is TGCAGTGCCGCGGACAGGGGCCGTTCAACCGTAAATCAGCCCCAGCATTTT. This gives the protein CSAADRGRSTVNQPQHF.

This chain joins TRBV20-1 and TRBJ2-5; a weak D match, TRBD2 (5 bases). This CDR3 is built from 15 residues. The germline V gene has CDR1 DFQATT and CDR2 SNEGSKA (reference sequence). Trimming took 0 bases from V and 11 from J, leaving 22 bases between them. The CDR3 loop is CSARDWLRPGNEQYF. In DNA form, the CDR3 reads TGCAGTGCTAGAGATTGGCTCCGACCGGGGAATGAGCAGTACTTC.

This clonotype was seen a handful of times. This chain connects TRBV19 to TRBJ1-2, with a possible D match to TRBD1 (5 bases). The CDR3 has 11 residues. V lost 11 bases to trimming and J lost 9 bases, with 16 bases between them. CDR1 LNHDA and CDR2 SQIVND come from the germline V gene (reference sequence). The CDR3 nucleotides are TGTGCCGGCGGATACAGGATCCGCTACACCTTC. It codes for CAGGYRIRYTF.

This clonotype was counted many times. The chain has TRBV14 and TRBJ1-1; maybe TRBD1 (5 bases). CDR1 is SGHDN, CDR2 FVKESK, per germline. This CDR3 is 15 amino acids long. Trimming cost V 4 bases and J 3 bases, with 15 bases left between them. The CDR3 DNA reads as TGTGCCAGCAGCCCCTTTTTCGGAGGGGACACTGAAGCTTTCTTT. Residues: CASSPFFGGDTEAFF.

The CDR3 sequence: CASIGGLHYGYTF. The CDR3 bases are TGTGCCAGCATTGGAGGGCTTCACTATGGCTACACCTTC. J is TRBJ1-2 and V is TRBV2; D ambiguous. CDR1 is SNHLY, CDR2 FYNNEI, per germline. The V gene lost 7 bases and the J gene lost 3 bases, with 12 bases spanning the gap. The CDR3 runs to 13 residues.

This chain joins TRBV4-3 and TRBJ2-7; 8 nucleotides agree with TRBD1. Germline V CDR1 and CDR2: LGHNA, YSLEER. The CDR3 length is 14 residues. J gave up 5 bases and V 0 bases, and 3 bases lay outside the gene matches. The CDR3 DNA sequence: TGCGCCAGCAGCCAAGATTACAGGGGGGACGAGCAGTACTTC. This gives the protein CASSQDYRGDEQYF.

With respect to this clonotype: A read error may be the cause here, since a much bigger clone is one base away. V is TRBV6-4 and J is TRBJ2-3; D is undetermined. V lost 5 bases and J 1 base, leaving 10 bases between the germline ends. The CDR3 runs to 14 residues. From germline, CDR1 is MRHNA and CDR2 SNTAGT. CDR3 protein: CASSPQWGTDTQYF. DNA for the CDR3: TGTGCCAGCAGTCCCCAGTGGGGCACAGATACGCAGTATTTT.

This clonotype was seen a handful of times. The chain is built from TRBV7-9 and TRBJ1-4; D is uncertain. Per germline, CDR1 SEHNR and CDR2 FQNEAQ (reference sequence). The CDR3 consists of 16 residues. V lost 4 bases to trimming and J lost 5 bases, with 17 bases between them. The CDR3 sequence: CASSSPLGQTNEKLFF. The CDR3 nucleotides read TGTGCCAGCAGCTCCCCGCTTGGGCAGACCAATGAAAAACTGTTTTTT.

This clonotype was counted many times. The gene calls are TRBV7-2 and TRBJ1-5; a possible D gene is TRBD1 (6 bases). The germline CDR1 and CDR2 sequences are SGHTA and FQGNSA. V shed 0 bases and J shed 1 base, with 16 bases lying between them. This CDR3 contains 18 residues. CDR3 in DNA: TGTGCCAGCAGCTTAGCCGGGGGGCCGGGAGTAAGCAATCAGCCCCAGCATTTT. This gives the protein CASSLAGGPGVSNQPQHF.

This clonotype was counted between two and nine times. The J gene is TRBJ2-1, the V gene TRBV28, with D possibly being TRBD1 (6 bases). CDR3 length: 16 amino acids. Germline loops: CDR1 MDHEN, CDR2 SYDVKM. Trimming pared 6 bases from V and 5 bases from J, leaving 20 bases between. The DNA for the CDR3 is TGTGCCAGCAGGCCCCAGGGGTGGGAACCGAACAATGAGCAGTTCTTC. Its translation: CASRPQGWEPNNEQFF.

This sequence joins TRBV28 and TRBJ2-7, with 11 bases aligning to TRBD2. Germline values: CDR1 MDHEN, CDR2 SYDVKM. Unmatched junction bases numbered 6, after V lost 4 bases and J lost 1 base. The CDR3 consists of 16 residues. CDR3 coding DNA: TGTGCCAGCAGTTCGATAGGGACTAGCGGTTCCTACGAGCAGTACTTC. This translates into CASSSIGTSGSYEQYF.

The V and J genes are TRBV3-1 and TRBJ2-3; 14 bases agree with TRBD2. The trim removed 5 bases at V and 0 bases at J, leaving 16 bases unmatched. Germline V gene lookup returns CDR1 LGHDT and CDR2 YNNKEL (reference sequence). CDR3 length: 21 amino acids. Written as DNA, the CDR3 is TGTGCCAGCAGCTTTATTCCCCCGGGACTAGCGGGGGCCGGTAGCACAGATACGCAGTATTTT. It encodes CASSFIPPGLAGAGSTDTQYF.

A few counts support this clonotype. V usage is TRBV4-2 and J usage is TRBJ2-1; D is tentatively TRBD1 or TRBD2 (5 bases each). V gave up 0 bases and J gave up 4 bases, with 13 bases separating them. Germline CDR1 reads LGHNA; CDR2 reads YNFKEQ. There are 16 residues in the CDR3. The DNA of the CDR3 is TGTGCCAGCAGCCAAGATCGGAGCGGACATTACAATGAGCAGTTCTTC. Amino acid sequence: CASSQDRSGHYNEQFF.

The chain uses TRBV21-1 and TRBJ2-1; TRBD2, as called in the table, went unchecked against the DNA. TRBV21-1 is given as a pseudogene. CDR3 length equals 16 residues. This chain's CDR3 is CASSYSGAGDYNEQFF. CDR3 nucleotides: TGTGCCAGCAGTTATTCAGGGGCGGGAGACTACAATGAGCAGTTCTTC.

The rearrangement joins TRBV10-3 to TRBJ1-6, with 8 nucleotides matching TRBD1. Germline lookup yields CDR1 ENHRY and CDR2 SYGVKD. The V and J ends lost 9 bases and 5 bases, in that order; junction bases with no gene match: 6. This CDR3 has 14 residues. CDR3 bases: TGTGCCATTGCGACAGGGGTAGATAATTCACCCCTCCACTTT. Protein product: CAIATGVDNSPLHF.

This clonotype was picked up many times. The chain recombines TRBV9 with TRBJ2-3; D tentatively reads TRBD1 or TRBD2 (5 bases each). The length of the CDR3 is 16 residues. Germline CDR1 SGDLS, CDR2 YYNGEE. Trimming cost V 3 bases and J 2 bases, with 16 bases left between them. In DNA, the CDR3 is TGTGCCAGCAGCGCTTCCGGGACCGCGCTCACAGATACGCAGTATTTT. Its translation is CASSASGTALTDTQYF.